The T cell receptor (beta chain) under discussion was sequenced for a study of blood T cell repertoires in COVID-19. Clones were read by immunoSEQ multiplex PCR, and TCRdb kept only the in-frame ones, dropping some. The sample records 250,000 or so clones, 88% being singletons. Germline V CDR1 and CDR2: MNHEY, SMNVEV (reference sequence). The CDR3 contains 15 residues. The V and J ends lost 4 bases and 8 bases respectively, with 19 bases between them. Adults between roughly 18 and 95 years of age took part from some 25 US areas. Shortly before study entry, within 2 weeks, exposed participants had met a COVID-19 case.

The TCR sequence derives from a woman aged 40-49 years who had been exposed to COVID-19. The sequenced sample consisted of PBMCs or T cells enriched from blood (not recorded which). The genes are TRBV27 and TRBJ2-3; D may be TRBD2 (5 bases). CDR3 sequence (DNA): TGTGCCAGCAGTTGGAGGTCGACTCTTGCGGCTACGCAGTATTTT. It encodes CASSWRSTLAATQYF.